The 14 T cell receptor beta chains below were found in one sample sequenced in a study of T cell responses to AZD1222 COVID-19 vaccine. Generated by immunoSEQ multiplex PCR, the TCRdb table keeps only in-frame clones and is missing some. The table records 85,000 to 110,000 clones, about 92% of them present only once. The specimen comprised peripheral blood, sampled on day 0 of AZD1222 vaccination. These TCRs come from an adult in good health.

The chain uses TRBV15 and TRBJ1-2, with D unclear. Germline CDR1 is LNHNV and CDR2 is YYDKDF (reference sequence). This CDR3 spans 15 amino acids. V was clipped by 0 bases and J by 7 bases, with 15 bases between them. In DNA, the CDR3 is TGTGCCACCAGCAGAGATCGGGTGGTGCTCCCTGGCTACACCTTC. Protein sequence: CATSRDRVVLPGYTF.

This chain connects TRBV2 to TRBJ2-3; 7 bases are shared with TRBD2. The CDR3 is 14 amino acids. CDR1 is SNHLY, CDR2 FYNNEI, per germline. The junction had 6 bases not matched to a gene; V was cut back by 6 bases and J by 3 bases. The CDR3 bases are TGTGCCAGCAGGACCGGGACTACAACAGATACGCAGTATTTT. This codes for CASRTGTTTDTQYF.

This chain links TRBV9 with TRBJ1-2, with D tentatively TRBD1 (6 bases). The CDR3 extends over 12 amino acids. Germline lookup yields CDR1 SGDLS and CDR2 YYNGEE. V was cut by 3 bases and J by 8 bases, with 11 bases left in between. The DNA for the CDR3 is TGTGCCAGCAGCGCGGGGGCGCCCGGCTACACCTTC. Protein sequence: CASSAGAPGYTF.

Relative to its sample, this clone is medium-sized. The junction departs from the called germline gene at one end, perhaps through a read error. This rearrangement joins TRBV29-1 to TRBJ1-1; possible D gene TRBD1, 6 bases. This CDR3 region has 14 residues. CDR1 is SQVTM and CDR2 is ANQGSEA in the germline V gene. The chain's CDR3 is CSVEATGLNTEAFF. The CDR3 region has the DNA TGCAGCGTGGAAGCGACAGGATTGAACACTGAAGCTTTCTTT. Variable domain in full (rest from reference TRBV29-1 and TRBJ1-1): SAVISQKPSRDICQRGTSLTIQCQVDSQVTMMFWYRQQPGQSLTLIATANQGSEATYESGFVIDKFPISRPNLTFSTLTVSNMSPEDSSIYLCSVEATGLNTEAFFGQGTRLTVV.

The J gene is TRBJ2-7, the V gene TRBV21-1; the table names TRBD1, a call not compared with the DNA. TRBV21-1 is a recognized pseudogene. CDR3 length: 12 residues. Here the CDR3 reads CASRDRAYEQYF. The CDR3 DNA sequence: TGTGCCAGCAGGGACAGGGCCTACGAGCAGTACTTC.

The CDR3 loop reads CAWSVRAVDTIYF. In DNA, the CDR3 is TGTGCCTGGAGTGTACGGGCGGTGGACACCATATATTTT. This chain uses TRBV30 with TRBJ1-3; D remains unclear. The CDR3 is made up of 13 amino acids. In germline, CDR1 is GTSNPN, CDR2 SVGIG (reference sequence). V lost 0 bases, J lost 8 bases, and 11 bases lay in between.

In nucleotides, the CDR3 is TGTGCCAGCAGCTTAATGCGGTACAATGAGCAGTTCTTC. It yields the protein CASSLMRYNEQFF. This rearrangement joins TRBV7-4 to TRBJ2-1, with D uncertain. Germline loops: CDR1 SGHVT, CDR2 SQSDAQ. The V gene lost 2 bases and the J gene lost 4 bases, with 6 bases spanning the gap. CDR3 length: 13 amino acids. The entire variable domain, with the rest obtained from reference TRBV7-4 and TRBJ2-1, is as follows: GAGVSQSPRYKVAKRGRDVALRCDSISGHVTLYWYRQTLGQGSEVLTYSQSDAQRDKSGRPSGRFSAERPERSVSTLKIQRTEQGDSAVYLCASSLMRYNEQFFGPGTRLTVL.

This chain connects TRBV27 to TRBJ2-1; possibly TRBD1 for D (5 bases). Germline CDR1 MNHEY, CDR2 SMNVEV (reference sequence). The V and J ends lost 6 bases and 10 bases respectively, with 10 bases between them. The CDR3 sequence is 11 residues long. The CDR3 reads CASRLGAEQFF. The CDR3, as DNA: TGTGCCAGCAGGTTAGGGGCCGAGCAGTTCTTC.

The chain recombines TRBV30 with TRBJ2-5; 12 nucleotides match TRBD1. The length of the CDR3 is 16 residues. V lost 7 bases to trimming and J lost 4 bases; unmatched junction nucleotides: 13. CDR1 and CDR2 (germline): GTSNPN, SVGIG (reference sequence). The CDR3 region is CASAAAGQGARETQYF. CDR3 bases: TGTGCCTCAGCTGCTGCGGGACAGGGGGCTAGAGAGACCCAGTACTTC.

In nucleotides, the CDR3 is TGTGCCAGCAGCTTAGAGGTTTACGAGCAGTTCTTC. This sequence encodes CASSLEVYEQFF. The rearrangement uses TRBV7-9 and TRBJ2-1; D gene uncertain. Germline CDR1 and CDR2: SEHNR and FQNEAQ (reference sequence). The germline V and J ends were trimmed by 1 base and 10 bases, with 8 bases remaining between them. The CDR3 has 12 amino acids.

The CDR3 bases are TGTGCCAGCAGTTTAGAGGGTAGAAGGTCTGAAGCTTTCTTT. Encoded protein: CASSLEGRRSEAFF. V is TRBV27 and J is TRBJ1-1, with D uncertain. V was pared by 2 bases and J by 6 bases, with 13 bases between. The CDR3 spans 14 residues. Per the germline V gene, CDR1 is MNHEY and CDR2 is SMNVEV (reference sequence).

V is TRBV4-3 and J is TRBJ2-6, with D unresolved. The CDR3 spans 15 residues. Trimming took 0 bases from V and 4 from J, leaving 7 bases between them. Per germline, CDR1 LGHNA and CDR2 YSLEER. CDR3 in DNA: TGCGCCAGCAGCCAAGAAAGCCCCGGGGCCAACGTCCTGACTTTC. Its translation: CASSQESPGANVLTF.

This clone turned up a few times. V and J are TRBV6-1 and TRBJ1-4, with 7 nucleotides matching TRBD1. This CDR3 has 15 amino acids. CDR1 is MNHNS and CDR2 is SASEGT in the germline V gene. V dropped 0 bases and J dropped 4; count of bases not matched to a gene: 2. CDR3 DNA: TGTGCCAGCAGTGAAGCGGCAGGGGGTAATGAAAAACTGTTTTTT. As protein: CASSEAAGGNEKLFF.

The J gene is TRBJ1-5, the V gene TRBV12-3 or TRBV12-4; no definite D call. This CDR3 is built from 13 residues. V was pared by 10 bases and J by 4 bases, with 14 bases between. The CDR3 loop is CATSKGVNQPQHF. The CDR3 nucleotides are TGTGCCACCTCCAAAGGAGTTAATCAGCCCCAGCATTTT.